Following are 27 T cell receptor beta chains from one sample sequenced in a study of blood T cell repertoires in COVID-19. Repertoires were generated with immunoSEQ multiplex PCR, while TCRdb's copy carries only in-frame clones and drops some. This sample carries around 170,000 clones, around 84% of them seen once, and the ten largest clones take approximately 8%. Input material: PBMCs or T cells enriched from blood (not recorded which). Receptors originate from a woman aged 45-65 years who had recovered from COVID-19.

V and J are TRBV7-2 and TRBJ2-7; 7 bases agree with TRBD2. CDR3 length: 15 residues. Germline CDR1 and CDR2: SGHTA and FQGNSA. Unmatched junction bases numbered 13, after V lost 6 bases and J lost 5 bases. This CDR3 reads CASSYNTGGSNEQYF. The CDR3 DNA reads as TGTGCCAGCAGTTATAACACGGGGGGTTCCAACGAGCAGTACTTC.

V usage is TRBV27 and J usage is TRBJ1-1; tentatively, D is TRBD1 (6 bases). This CDR3 region has 14 residues. Deletions cut 4 bases from V and 7 bases from J, with 16 bases between. The germline V gene encodes CDR1 MNHEY and CDR2 SMNVEV (reference sequence). The CDR3 DNA reads TGTGCCAGCAGTTCCCCCCTGGGCAGGGGTGAAGCTTTCTTT. Translating it yields CASSSPLGRGEAFF.

This chain joins TRBV18 and TRBJ2-3, with TRBD2 identical over 9 bases. The CDR3 loop spans 15 amino acids. The V and J ends lost 3 bases and 5 bases, in that order; junction bases with no gene match: 6. Germline V gene data show CDR1 as KGHSH and CDR2 as LQKENI. CDR3 amino acids: CASSPNSGREDTQYF. The CDR3 DNA sequence: TGTGCCAGCTCACCTAATAGCGGGAGAGAAGATACGCAGTATTTT. Combining the CDR3 with reference TRBV18 and TRBJ2-3 gives the whole variable domain NAGVMQNPRHLVRRRGQEARLRCSPMKGHSHVYWYRQLPEEGLKFMVYLQKENIIDESGMPKERFSAEFPKEGPSILRIQQVVRGDSAAYFCASSPNSGREDTQYFGPGTRLTVL.

The chain combines TRBV7-9 with TRBJ1-2, with D possibly TRBD1 on 6 matching bases. The V and J ends lost 6 bases and 7 bases respectively, with 12 bases between them. Germline V CDR1 and CDR2: SEHNR, FQNEAQ (reference sequence). The CDR3 is 12 residues long. The CDR3: CASSPSRGGYTF. The DNA of the CDR3 is TGTGCCAGCAGTCCATCCAGGGGTGGCTACACCTTC. Supplemented by reference TRBV7-9 and TRBJ1-2, the full variable domain reads DTGVSQNPRHKITKRGQNVTFRCDPISEHNRLYWYRQTLGQGPEFLTYFQNEAQLEKSRLLSDRFSAERPKGSFSTLEIQRTEQGDSAMYLCASSPSRGGYTFGSGTRLTVV.

CDR3 loop: CASSLVNAGGPETQYF. The DNA of the CDR3 is TGCGCCAGCAGCTTGGTTAACGCGGGAGGGCCGGAGACCCAGTACTTC. The chain has TRBV5-1 and TRBJ2-5, with 9 bases that match TRBD2. The J segment lost 5 bases and the V segment lost 0 bases, leaving 8 bases of the junction unmatched. The germline gives CDR1 SGHRS, CDR2 YFSETQ. The CDR3 consists of 16 residues. Full variable domain (outside the CDR3, taken from reference TRBV5-1 and TRBJ2-5): KAGVTQTPRYLIKTRGQQVTLSCSPISGHRSVSWYQQTPGQGLQFLFEYFSETQRNKGNFPGRFSGRQFSNSRSEMNVSTLELGDSALYLCASSLVNAGGPETQYFGPGTRLLVL.

This clone showed up just a few times. V gene TRBV19 combines with J gene TRBJ1-2, with unresolved D. Germline loops: CDR1 LNHDA, CDR2 SQIVND (reference sequence). This CDR3 comprises 13 residues. V lost 4 bases, J lost 7 bases, and 13 bases lay in between. CDR3 in DNA: TGTGCCAGTAGTACGGCGCGGTCTCGTGGCTACACCTTC. Protein sequence: CASSTARSRGYTF. The variable domain in full, completed from reference TRBV19 and TRBJ1-2, reads DGGITQSPKYLFRKEGQNVTLSCEQNLNHDAMYWYRQDPGQGLRLIYYSQIVNDFQKGDIAEGYSVSREKKESFPLTVTSAQKNPTAFYLCASSTARSRGYTFGSGTRLTVV.

The genes are TRBV11-2 and TRBJ2-1; D ambiguous. The CDR3 totals 14 residues. CDR1 is SGHAT and CDR2 is FQNNGV in the germline V gene. Trimming pared 0 bases from V and 6 bases from J, leaving 9 bases between. CDR3 amino acids: CASSLDLVINEQFF. CDR3 in DNA: TGTGCCAGCAGCTTAGACCTAGTCATCAATGAGCAGTTCTTC. The full variable domain, its missing parts supplied by reference TRBV11-2 and TRBJ2-1, is EAGVAQSPRYKIIEKRQSVAFWCNPISGHATLYWYQQILGQGPKLLIQFQNNGVVDDSQLPKDRFSAERLKGVDSTLKIQPAKLEDSAVYLCASSLDLVINEQFFGPGTRLTVL.

Concerning this clone: This sample also contains other DNA sequences that code for the same CDR3. This chain links TRBV19 with TRBJ1-5; TRBD1 matches 8 bases. This CDR3 spans 16 amino acids. Trimming at V came to 2 bases and at J to 2 bases, leaving 5 bases not matched to a gene. Germline-derived CDR1 and CDR2 are LNHDA and SQIVND (reference sequence). The DNA of the CDR3 is TGTGCCAGTAGTATATCAGGGGGCGCGGGCAATCAGCCCCAGCATTTT. It translates to CASSISGGAGNQPQHF.

The J gene is TRBJ2-3, the V gene TRBV7-2; 7 nucleotides line up with TRBD2. Germline V gene sequence: CDR1 SGHTA, CDR2 FQGNSA. The J segment lost 4 bases and the V segment lost 0 bases, leaving 4 bases of the junction unmatched. The CDR3 is 15 amino acids. As DNA, the CDR3 is TGTGCCAGCAGCTTAGCGGGAGGGCCACCAGATACGCAGTATTTT. Protein product: CASSLAGGPPDTQYF.

The V and J genes are TRBV18 and TRBJ2-3; perhaps TRBD2 as D (5 bases). Germline CDR1 KGHSH, CDR2 LQKENI. The length of the CDR3 is 15 residues. V lost 3 bases and J 2 bases, leaving 12 bases between the germline ends. The CDR3 loop reads CASSPVLRDTDTQYF. The CDR3 DNA is TGTGCCAGCTCACCCGTTTTGAGGGACACAGATACGCAGTATTTT. Supplemented by reference TRBV18 and TRBJ2-3, the full variable domain reads NAGVMQNPRHLVRRRGQEARLRCSPMKGHSHVYWYRQLPEEGLKFMVYLQKENIIDESGMPKERFSAEFPKEGPSILRIQQVVRGDSAAYFCASSPVLRDTDTQYFGPGTRLTVL.

V gene TRBV7-2 combines with J gene TRBJ1-6; weak D call: TRBD1 (5 bases). Germline-derived CDR1 and CDR2 are SGHTA and FQGNSA. CDR3 length equals 15 residues. Trimming took off 1 base at V and 9 bases at J, with 13 bases between the two ends. CDR3 nucleotide sequence: TGTGCCAGCAGCTTAGGGGGCGCGAAGGGTTCACCCCTCCACTTT. Encoded protein: CASSLGGAKGSPLHF. The full variable domain, in which reference TRBV7-2 and TRBJ1-6 provide the parts outside the CDR3, is GAGVSQSPSNKVTEKGKDVELRCDPISGHTALYWYRQSLGQGLEFLIYFQGNSAPDKSGLPSDRFSAERTGGSVSTLTIQRTQQEDSAVYLCASSLGGAKGSPLHFGNGTRLTVT.

This clone was observed at least ten times. The V and J genes are TRBV4-3 and TRBJ1-1; 9 bases are shared with TRBD1. Looked up from germline, CDR1 is LGHNA and CDR2 is YSLEER. Germline trimming cut 4 bases from V and 11 bases from J; bases unmatched to any gene: 11. The CDR3 spans 14 residues. The DNA for the CDR3 is TGCGCCAGCAGCCCAAGGACAGGGGATATTCGGGCTTTCTTT. Its translation: CASSPRTGDIRAFF.

This chain uses TRBV11-2 with TRBJ1-1, with 9 bases lining up with TRBD1. CDR1 is SGHAT, CDR2 FQNNGV, per germline. Trimming cost V 0 bases and J 3 bases; bases outside gene matches: 8. The CDR3 runs 17 residues. In DNA, the CDR3 is TGTGCCAGCAGCTTAGAATCGGGGTGGACAGGGGACACTGAAGCTTTCTTT. This sequence encodes CASSLESGWTGDTEAFF.

This chain uses TRBV1 with TRBJ2-3; TRBD2, as called in the table, went unchecked against the DNA. TRBV1 is a pseudogene. The CDR3 length is 17 residues. The CDR3 spells CTSSQWRVKRSTDTQYF. The CDR3 bases are TGCACCAGCAGCCAATGGAGGGTTAAGCGGAGCACAGATACGCAGTATTTT.

The chain recombines TRBV9 with TRBJ1-2; D might be TRBD1 (6 bases). Germline loops: CDR1 SGDLS, CDR2 YYNGEE. Trimming removed 1 base from V and 8 bases from J, with 15 bases in between. This CDR3 region has 14 residues. CDR3: CASSVWQGTGGYTF. Written as DNA, the CDR3 is TGTGCCAGCAGCGTATGGCAGGGGACGGGGGGCTACACCTTC.

This chain connects TRBV19 to TRBJ1-2; 7 bases fit TRBD1. The CDR3 has 12 amino acids. CDR1 and CDR2 (germline): LNHDA, SQIVND (reference sequence). V trimming: 3 bases; J trimming: 12 bases; junction bases outside the gene matches: 7. CDR3 sequence (DNA): TGTGCCAGTAGTATGACAGGGATCGTGCACACCTTC. Its protein is CASSMTGIVHTF.

This clone has a handful of counts. The V and J genes are TRBV2 and TRBJ2-2; possibly TRBD1 for D (6 bases). V was shortened by 9 bases and J by 0 bases, with 8 bases between the two germline ends. CDR1 is SNHLY, CDR2 FYNNEI, per germline. This CDR3 spans 13 amino acids. DNA of the CDR3: TGTGCCAGTCAGGGGACGAACACCGGGGAGCTGTTTTTT. Encoded protein: CASQGTNTGELFF.

This clone has just a few counts. This rearrangement joins TRBV7-2 to TRBJ1-6; TRBD1 agrees at 9 bases. The V gene's germline CDR1 is SGHTA and CDR2 FQGNSA. With 6 bases clipped from V and 7 bases from J, the junction kept 1 base outside the gene matches. This CDR3 contains 13 residues. The CDR3 DNA sequence: TGTGCCAGCAGGACAGGGGGAAATTCACCCCTCCACTTT. It is translated as CASRTGGNSPLHF.

This chain links TRBV11-1 with TRBJ2-7; D might be TRBD2 (5 bases). In germline, CDR1 is SGHAT, CDR2 FQDESV (reference sequence). The CDR3 has 12 residues. Trimming left V 6 bases short and J 2 bases short, with 8 bases between. The CDR3 sequence is CASSHGAYEQYF. The CDR3 DNA is TGTGCCAGCAGTCACGGGGCCTACGAGCAGTACTTC.

This chain links TRBV28 with TRBJ2-7; 8 nucleotides line up with TRBD2. This CDR3 has 15 amino acids. Germline CDR1 is MDHEN and CDR2 is SYDVKM. With V trimmed by 5 bases and J by 3 bases, 9 bases remained unmatched. This chain's CDR3 is CASSPSRAGDYEQYF. The CDR3 region has the DNA TGTGCCAGCAGTCCTTCGCGAGCGGGAGACTACGAGCAGTACTTC.

In this sample, this clone turned up a few times. The chain links TRBV9 to TRBJ2-3; D unresolved. CDR3 length: 12 amino acids. V lost 0 bases and J 4 bases, leaving 3 bases between the germline ends. Looked up from germline, CDR1 is SGDLS and CDR2 is YYNGEE. The DNA for the CDR3 is TGTGCCAGCAGCGTAGCCGCAGATACGCAGTATTTT. This sequence encodes CASSVAADTQYF. The full variable domain, rest sourced from reference TRBV9 and TRBJ2-3, is DSGVTQTPKHLITATGQRVTLRCSPRSGDLSVYWYQQSLDQGLQFLIQYYNGEERAKGNILERFSAQQFPDLHSELNLSSLELGDSALYFCASSVAADTQYFGPGTRLTVL.

This clone was seen once. The chain uses TRBV20-1 and TRBJ2-4; D may be TRBD2 (5 bases). The CDR3 consists of 12 residues. Trimming stripped 3 bases from V and 4 bases from J, with 7 bases between. Germline CDR1 reads DFQATT; CDR2 reads SNEGSKA (reference sequence). CDR3 sequence reads: CSASPGKNIQYF. CDR3 DNA: TGCAGTGCTAGTCCGGGGAAAAACATTCAGTACTTC.

The chain links TRBV5-1 to TRBJ2-1, with TRBD2 identical over 12 bases. The CDR3 is 15 residues long. V lost 2 bases, J lost 6 bases, and 3 bases stayed unmatched. Germline CDR1 is SGHRS and CDR2 is YFSETQ. In nucleotides, the CDR3 is TGCGCCAGCAGCTTACTAGCGGGAGGCCCCAATGAGCAGTTCTTC. Translated, it gives CASSLLAGGPNEQFF.

The rearrangement links TRBV21-1 to TRBJ1-1; the table's D call TRBD1 went unverified against the DNA. TRBV21-1 represents a pseudogene. The CDR3 is made up of 16 amino acids. CDR3 residues: CASIDLGQAPSTEAFF. The CDR3 region has the DNA TGTGCCAGCATCGACCTGGGGCAGGCCCCGAGCACTGAAGCTTTCTTT.

The chain is built from TRBV13 and TRBJ1-5, with D maybe TRBD1 (5 bases). Germline loops: CDR1 PRHDT, CDR2 FYEKMQ (reference sequence). This CDR3 comprises 15 residues. Trimming pared 2 bases from V and 3 bases from J, leaving 11 bases between. CDR3 in DNA: TGTGCCAGCAGCTTACAGGGTGACAACAATCAGCCCCAGCATTTT. This codes for CASSLQGDNNQPQHF. Filled out from reference TRBV13 and TRBJ1-5, the complete variable domain reads AAGVIQSPRHLIKEKRETATLKCYPIPRHDTVYWYQQGPGQDPQFLISFYEKMQSDKGSIPDRFSAQQFSDYHSELNMSSLELGDSALYFCASSLQGDNNQPQHFGDGTRLSIL.

The rearrangement links TRBV11-3 to TRBJ2-1; D remains ambiguous. Trimming cost V 5 bases and J 5 bases, with 10 bases left between them. The CDR3 sequence is 13 residues long. CDR1 SGHNT and CDR2 YENEEA come from the germline V gene. CDR3 loop: CASSRIPDNEQFF. CDR3 coding DNA: TGTGCCAGCAGCCGAATCCCAGACAATGAGCAGTTCTTC.

This clone has only one observation. The chain recombines TRBV27 with TRBJ1-1, with 9 nucleotides matching TRBD1. CDR1 is MNHEY and CDR2 is SMNVEV in the germline V gene (reference sequence). With 3 bases clipped from V and 4 bases from J, the junction kept 0 bases outside the gene matches. The CDR3 length is 13 residues. CDR3 region: CASSLTGGTEAFF. The CDR3, as DNA: TGTGCCAGCAGTTTGACAGGGGGCACTGAAGCTTTCTTT.